Sequencing of this TCR beta chain was carried out in a study of vaccination and CD4 T cells after COVID-19. Regarding the study as a whole: No early post-infection timepoints were studied, and convalescent patients studied were relatively few.

Comment on this clonotype: As yet, its antigen is unknown.

Between the trimmed V and J ends, which lost 5 bases and 4 bases, there was a span of 12 bases. The CDR3 consists of 14 residues. Germline V gene sequence: CDR1 MNHEY, CDR2 SVGEGT. An Oncomine TCR Beta short-read assay was used to sequence the DNA from cultured CD4+ T cells. Extraction of genomic DNA was performed on cultured CD4+ T cells. TCRdb recomputed calls from the PCR reads with MiXCR, one row per CDR3 protein. The repertoire holds some 20,000 distinct CDR3 sequences, with roughly 41% as singletons. Indicated treatment: approximately nine-day PBMC culture with coronavirus spike peptide pools or control peptides (ViraFEST assay). Positive PCR dates covered March to December 2020, before US Alpha, Beta and Delta variants.

The input for sequencing was CD4+ T cells from blood, cultured in vitro, taken after SARS-CoV-2 vaccination. The V and J genes are TRBV6-2 or TRBV6-3 and TRBJ1-5; no reliable D call. The TCR sequence derives from a human donor who had recovered from COVID-19. The DNA for the CDR3 is TGTGCCAGCAGTACCCGACAAGCTAATCAGCCCCAGCATTTT. Its translation: CASSTRQANQPQHF.